The source of this T cell receptor beta chain is a study of chemoradiotherapy in HPV16-positive cancers. Study as a whole: Candidate HPV-specific clones and shared TCR motifs came from two HPV16-positive patients.

Study observations and caveats: Candidate HPV-specific clones and E7-related TCR motifs grew in tumor during treatment. Only a couple of HPV16-positive patients supplied the functional HPV-specificity definition.

Notes on this clone: Its antigen is undetermined.

Profiled with immunoSEQ multiplex PCR; TCRdb holds only in-frame clones, not every one. Here the sample spans around 16,000 clones, under 80% being singletons. The V gene's germline CDR1 is MNHNS and CDR2 SASEGT. The CDR3 extends over 13 amino acids. V was pared by 5 bases and J by 2 bases, with 10 bases between. V gene TRBV6-1 combines with J gene TRBJ2-7, with D possibly being TRBD2 (6 bases). This sequence was found in a human donor with HPV-associated anogenital cancer. This sample was taken from a patient who underwent chemoradiotherapy. This CDR3 is CASSKGLTYEQYF. The CDR3 DNA reads as TGTGCCAGCAGTAAGGGACTGACCTACGAGCAGTACTTC.